This TCR beta chain stems from a study of blood T cells in healthy people across ages. Broader study findings: From one million sequenced T cells, diversity estimates were lower bounds. Compared with aged donors, long-lived donors showed fewer expanded clones, suggesting selection.

A remark on this clonotype: As yet, its antigen is unknown.

The second PCR ran roughly 7 to 11 cycles with a sample-barcoded 5' primer and J-beta primers. Every cDNA was tagged by a template-switch adaptor with 12 random nucleotides. TCRdb independently ran MiXCR on the 5' RACE reads; one entry per CDR3 protein. Altogether about 640,000 distinct CDR3 sequences are present, roughly 58% being singletons, with the ten largest covering more than 35%. The specimen was blood. The source of this sequence is a man aged 55 to 70 in good health.

CDR3 amino acids: CAISLGQGYTGELFF. The CDR3 DNA is TGTGCCATCAGCCTCGGACAGGGTTACACCGGGGAGCTGTTTTTT. This chain links TRBV10-3 with TRBJ2-2, with 8 bases matching TRBD1. J lost 3 bases, V lost 6 bases, and 6 bases had no gene match. Germline CDR1 is ENHRY and CDR2 is SYGVKD. The CDR3 length is 15 residues.